This T cell receptor beta chain was captured in a study of cytomegalovirus exposure and HLA in healthy donors. Overall study findings and caveats: Highly shared variants forming one cluster were likely a sequencing artifact. As a later analysis revealed, the rate of TCR association differed by HLA locus, with DRB1 most and HLA-C fewest. An apparent linkage of common viral pathogens to several of the most significant clusters emerged in a later analysis.

Germline V gene sequence: CDR1 MNHEY, CDR2 SVGAGI. The V gene end was trimmed by 10 bases and the J gene end by 1 base; junction bases not matched to a gene: 9. The CDR3 runs 15 residues. PCR primers comprised 60 Vbeta and 13 Jbeta primers. Repertoires were generated with immunoSEQ multiplex PCR, while TCRdb's copy carries only in-frame clones and drops some. The data contain approximately 120,000 clones, over 65% of them singletons. A note on this clone: Its target is unknown.

Material: PBMCs. The chain couples TRBV6-5 to TRBJ2-2; 7 bases align to TRBD2. The sequence derives from a man aged 25 to 40 in good health and CMV-seronegative. CDR3 nucleotide sequence: TGTGCCACTACCGGGGGGATCATGAACACCGGGGAGCTGTTTTTT. Protein: CATTGGIMNTGELFF.